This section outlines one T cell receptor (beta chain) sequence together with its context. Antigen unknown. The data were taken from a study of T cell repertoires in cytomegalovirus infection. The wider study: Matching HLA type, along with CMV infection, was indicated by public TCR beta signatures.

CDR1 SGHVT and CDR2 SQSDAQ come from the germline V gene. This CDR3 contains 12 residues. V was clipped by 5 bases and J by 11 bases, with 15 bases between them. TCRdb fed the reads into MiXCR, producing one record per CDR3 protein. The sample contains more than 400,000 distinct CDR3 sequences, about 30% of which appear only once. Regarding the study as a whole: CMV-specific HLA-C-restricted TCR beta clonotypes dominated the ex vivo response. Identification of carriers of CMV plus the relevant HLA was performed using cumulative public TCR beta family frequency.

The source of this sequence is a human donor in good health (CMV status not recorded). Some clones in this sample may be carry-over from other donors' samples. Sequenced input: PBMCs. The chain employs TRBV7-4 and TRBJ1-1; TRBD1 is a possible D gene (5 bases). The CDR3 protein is CASSPGSSTAFF. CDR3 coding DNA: TGTGCCAGCAGCCCAGGGTCCTCGACTGCTTTCTTT.